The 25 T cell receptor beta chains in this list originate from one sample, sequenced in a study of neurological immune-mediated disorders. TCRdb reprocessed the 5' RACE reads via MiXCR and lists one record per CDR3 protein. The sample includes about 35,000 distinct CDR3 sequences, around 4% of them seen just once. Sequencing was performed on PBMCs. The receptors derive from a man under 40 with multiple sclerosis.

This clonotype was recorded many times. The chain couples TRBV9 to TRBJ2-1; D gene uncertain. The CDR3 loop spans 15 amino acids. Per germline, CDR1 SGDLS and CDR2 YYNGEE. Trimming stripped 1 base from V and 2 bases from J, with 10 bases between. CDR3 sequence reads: CASSVRPGPYNEQFF. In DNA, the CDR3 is TGTGCCAGCAGCGTACGCCCCGGGCCCTACAATGAGCAGTTCTTC.

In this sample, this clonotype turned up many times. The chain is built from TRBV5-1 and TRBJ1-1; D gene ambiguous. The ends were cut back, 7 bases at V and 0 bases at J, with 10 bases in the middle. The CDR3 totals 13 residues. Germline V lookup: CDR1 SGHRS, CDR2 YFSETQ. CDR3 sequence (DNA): TGCGCCAGCTCAGACGGAATGAACACTGAAGCTTTCTTT. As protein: CASSDGMNTEAFF.

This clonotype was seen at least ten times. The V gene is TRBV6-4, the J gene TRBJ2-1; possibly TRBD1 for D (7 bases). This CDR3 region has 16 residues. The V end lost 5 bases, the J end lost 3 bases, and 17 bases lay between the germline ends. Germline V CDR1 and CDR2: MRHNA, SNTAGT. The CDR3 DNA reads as TGTGCCAGCAGTCGACAGGGCGGGATGGTCTACAATGAGCAGTTCTTC. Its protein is CASSRQGGMVYNEQFF.

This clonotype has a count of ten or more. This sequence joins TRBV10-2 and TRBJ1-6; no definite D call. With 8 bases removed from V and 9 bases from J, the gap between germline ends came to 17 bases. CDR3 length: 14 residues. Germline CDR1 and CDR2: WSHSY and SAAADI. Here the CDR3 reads CASHPGLGVSPLHF. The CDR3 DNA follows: TGCGCCAGCCACCCCGGATTGGGCGTTTCACCCCTCCACTTT.

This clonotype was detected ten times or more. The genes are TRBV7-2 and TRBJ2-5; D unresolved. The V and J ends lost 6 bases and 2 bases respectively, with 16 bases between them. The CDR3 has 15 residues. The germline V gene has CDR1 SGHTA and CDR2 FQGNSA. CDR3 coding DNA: TGTGCCAGCAGTTCAAACGGTCATACACAAGAGACCCAGTACTTC. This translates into CASSSNGHTQETQYF.

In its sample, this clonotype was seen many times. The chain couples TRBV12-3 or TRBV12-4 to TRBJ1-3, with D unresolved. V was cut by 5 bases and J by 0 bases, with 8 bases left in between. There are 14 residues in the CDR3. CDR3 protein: CASSRRNSGNTIYF. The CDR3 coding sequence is TGTGCCAGCAGTCGACGGAACTCTGGAAACACCATATATTTT.

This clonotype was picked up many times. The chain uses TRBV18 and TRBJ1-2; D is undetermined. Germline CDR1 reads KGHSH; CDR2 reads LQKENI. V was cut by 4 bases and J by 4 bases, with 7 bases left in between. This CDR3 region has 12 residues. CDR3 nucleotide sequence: TGTGCCAGCTCACAGAATGGCTATGGCTACACCTTC. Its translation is CASSQNGYGYTF.

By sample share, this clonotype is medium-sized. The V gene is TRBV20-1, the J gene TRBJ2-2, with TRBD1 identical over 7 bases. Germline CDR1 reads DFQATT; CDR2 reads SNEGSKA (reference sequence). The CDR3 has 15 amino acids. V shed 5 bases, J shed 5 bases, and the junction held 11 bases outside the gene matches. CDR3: CSAGPGTDSTGELFF. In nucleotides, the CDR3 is TGCAGTGCTGGCCCCGGGACAGACAGTACCGGGGAGCTGTTTTTT.

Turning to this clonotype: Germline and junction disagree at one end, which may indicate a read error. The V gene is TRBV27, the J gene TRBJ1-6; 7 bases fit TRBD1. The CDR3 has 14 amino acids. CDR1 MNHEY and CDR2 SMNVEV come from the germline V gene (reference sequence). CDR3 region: CASSGQVSNSPLNF. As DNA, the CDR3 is TGTGCCAGCTCTGGACAGGTAAGTAATTCACCCCTCAACTTT.

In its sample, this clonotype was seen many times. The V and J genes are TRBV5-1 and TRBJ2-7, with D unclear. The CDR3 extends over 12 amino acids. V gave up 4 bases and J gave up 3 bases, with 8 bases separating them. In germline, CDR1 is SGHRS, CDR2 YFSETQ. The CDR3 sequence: CASSPNYYEQYF. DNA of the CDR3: TGCGCCAGCAGCCCCAATTACTACGAGCAGTACTTC.

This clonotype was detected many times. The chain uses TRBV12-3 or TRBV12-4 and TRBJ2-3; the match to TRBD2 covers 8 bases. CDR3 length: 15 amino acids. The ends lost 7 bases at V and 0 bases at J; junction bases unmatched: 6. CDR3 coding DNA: TGTGCCAGCACCGCTCGGGGGGGTAGCACAGATACGCAGTATTTT. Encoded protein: CASTARGGSTDTQYF.

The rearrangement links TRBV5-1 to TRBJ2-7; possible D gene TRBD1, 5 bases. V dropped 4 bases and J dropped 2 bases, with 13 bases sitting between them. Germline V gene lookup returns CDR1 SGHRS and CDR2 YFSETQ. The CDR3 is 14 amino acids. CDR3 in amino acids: CASSPQEFTYEQYF. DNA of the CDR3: TGCGCCAGCAGCCCACAGGAATTCACCTACGAGCAGTACTTC.

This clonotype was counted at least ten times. The CDR3 DNA reads TGCGCCAGCAGCTTAGGGGGCACTGGGGCCAACGTCCTGACTTTC. Amino acids: CASSLGGTGANVLTF. The chain combines TRBV5-1 with TRBJ2-6, with 7 bases lining up with TRBD1. Per the germline V gene, CDR1 is SGHRS and CDR2 is YFSETQ. With 2 bases clipped from V and 2 bases from J, the junction kept 1 base outside the gene matches. This CDR3 is built from 15 residues.

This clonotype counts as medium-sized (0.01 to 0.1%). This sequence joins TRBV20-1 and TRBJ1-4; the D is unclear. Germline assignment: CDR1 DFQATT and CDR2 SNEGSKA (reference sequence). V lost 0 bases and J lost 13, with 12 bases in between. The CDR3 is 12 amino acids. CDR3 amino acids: CSARDGPDTLFF. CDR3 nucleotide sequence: TGCAGTGCTAGAGATGGGCCGGATACACTGTTTTTT.

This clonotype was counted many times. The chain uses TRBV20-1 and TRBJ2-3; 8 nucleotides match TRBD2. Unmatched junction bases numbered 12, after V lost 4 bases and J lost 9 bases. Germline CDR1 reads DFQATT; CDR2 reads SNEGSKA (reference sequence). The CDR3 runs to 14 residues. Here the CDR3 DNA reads TGCAGTGCTAAAAAGGGGACTAGTATTGGCACGCAGTATTTT. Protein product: CSAKKGTSIGTQYF.

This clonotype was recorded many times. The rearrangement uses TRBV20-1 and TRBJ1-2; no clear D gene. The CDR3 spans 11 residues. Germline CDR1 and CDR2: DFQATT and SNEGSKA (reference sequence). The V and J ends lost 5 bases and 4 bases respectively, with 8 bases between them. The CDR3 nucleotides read TGCAGTGCTGCCGACATCTATGGCTACACCTTC. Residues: CSAADIYGYTF.

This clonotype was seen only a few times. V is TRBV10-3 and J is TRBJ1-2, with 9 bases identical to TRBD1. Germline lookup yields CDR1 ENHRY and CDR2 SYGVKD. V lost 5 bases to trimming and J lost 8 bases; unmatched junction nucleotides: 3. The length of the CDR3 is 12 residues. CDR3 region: CAISRDRDGYTF. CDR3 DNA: TGTGCCATCAGTCGGGACAGGGACGGCTACACCTTC.

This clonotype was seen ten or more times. CDR3 DNA sequence: TGTGCCAGCAGCTCCCGACAGGGGGTGCTCAATGATGGCTACACCTTC. It codes for CASSSRQGVLNDGYTF. The chain has TRBV7-9 and TRBJ1-2, with TRBD1 identical over 9 bases. Trimming cost V 4 bases and J 6 bases; bases outside gene matches: 12. Germline V gene lookup returns CDR1 SEHNR and CDR2 FQNEAQ (reference sequence). This CDR3 is built from 16 residues.

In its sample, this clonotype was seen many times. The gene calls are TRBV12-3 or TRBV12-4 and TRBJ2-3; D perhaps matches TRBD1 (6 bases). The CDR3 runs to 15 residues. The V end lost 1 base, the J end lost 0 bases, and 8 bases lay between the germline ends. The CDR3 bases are TGTGCCAGCAGTTTAGGGGGGCCTAGCACAGATACGCAGTATTTT. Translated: CASSLGGPSTDTQYF.

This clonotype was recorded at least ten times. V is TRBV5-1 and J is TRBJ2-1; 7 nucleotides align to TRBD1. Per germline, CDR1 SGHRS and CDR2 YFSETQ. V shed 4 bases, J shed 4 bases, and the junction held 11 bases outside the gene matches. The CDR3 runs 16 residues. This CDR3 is CASSITTGVGYNEQFF. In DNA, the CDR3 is TGCGCCAGCAGCATAACAACAGGGGTGGGGTACAATGAGCAGTTCTTC.

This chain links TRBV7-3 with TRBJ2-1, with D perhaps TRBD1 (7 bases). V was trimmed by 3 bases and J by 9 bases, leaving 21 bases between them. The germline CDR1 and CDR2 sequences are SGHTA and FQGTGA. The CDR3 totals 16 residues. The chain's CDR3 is CASSFRGDSPNIEQFF. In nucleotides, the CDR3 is TGTGCCAGCAGCTTCAGGGGGGACAGCCCGAATATTGAGCAGTTCTTC.

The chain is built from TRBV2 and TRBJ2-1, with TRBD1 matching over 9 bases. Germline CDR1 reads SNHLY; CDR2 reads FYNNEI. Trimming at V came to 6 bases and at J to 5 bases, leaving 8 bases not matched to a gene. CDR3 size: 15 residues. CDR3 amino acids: CASSGTGYNNNEQFF. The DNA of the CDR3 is TGTGCCAGCAGCGGGACAGGGTATAACAACAATGAGCAGTTCTTC.

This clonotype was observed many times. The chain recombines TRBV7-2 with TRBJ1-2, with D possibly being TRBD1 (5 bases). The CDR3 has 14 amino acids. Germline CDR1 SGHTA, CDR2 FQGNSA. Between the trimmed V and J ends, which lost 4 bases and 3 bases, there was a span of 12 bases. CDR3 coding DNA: TGTGCCAGCAGCTCGGGACCGGGAGACTATGGCTACACCTTC. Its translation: CASSSGPGDYGYTF.

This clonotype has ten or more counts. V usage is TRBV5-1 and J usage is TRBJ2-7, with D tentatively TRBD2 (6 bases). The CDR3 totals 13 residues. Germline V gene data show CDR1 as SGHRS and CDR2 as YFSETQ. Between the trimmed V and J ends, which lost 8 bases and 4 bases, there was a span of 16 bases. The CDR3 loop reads CASSWRERYEQYF. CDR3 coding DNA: TGCGCCAGTAGTTGGAGGGAAAGGTACGAGCAGTACTTC.

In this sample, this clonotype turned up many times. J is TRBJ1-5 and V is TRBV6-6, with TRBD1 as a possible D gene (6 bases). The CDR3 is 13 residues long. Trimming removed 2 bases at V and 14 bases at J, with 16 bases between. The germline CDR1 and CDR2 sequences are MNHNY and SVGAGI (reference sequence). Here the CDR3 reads CASSYPGGAVEHF. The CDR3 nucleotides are TGTGCCAGCAGTTACCCTGGGGGGGCCGTTGAGCATTTT.